This TCR beta chain was sequenced for a study of T-cell reconstitution after alpha-beta-depleted transplantation in children. From germline, CDR1 is SGHRS and CDR2 YFSETQ. This CDR3 is 11 amino acids long. Between the trimmed V and J ends, which lost 4 bases and 6 bases, there was a span of 7 bases. This clonotype was recorded many times. A library of TCRbeta sequences, prepared with unique molecular identifiers, was generated. Each CDR3 protein is one row after TCRdb ran MiXCR on the PCR reads. The profile shows some 75,000 distinct CDR3 sequences, 6% to 8.5% of them singletons. The sequenced sample was PBMCs from the stem cell graft donor, obtained from the stem cell graft. The TCR sequence derives from a human donor who donated a stem cell graft to a child with acute lymphoblastic leukemia. This chain uses TRBV5-1 with TRBJ1-2, with D possibly TRBD1 on 6 matching bases. DNA of the CDR3: TGCGCCAGCAGCGGGGGCCATGGCTACACCTTC. Protein sequence: CASSGGHGYTF.